This entry lists 18 T cell receptor beta chains sequenced from one sample in a study of blood T cell repertoires in COVID-19. Generated by immunoSEQ multiplex PCR, the TCRdb table keeps only in-frame clones and is missing some. This table holds fewer than 300,000 clones, around 88% found once. Sequencing was done on a sample of PBMCs or T cells enriched from blood (not recorded which). These receptors all stem from a middle-aged woman with acute COVID-19.

This clone was observed a handful of times. CDR3 DNA: TGTGCCAGCATCCTACTTGGGAGTAGAAGGACCGGGGAGCTGTTTTTT. Residues: CASILLGSRRTGELFF. The rearrangement uses TRBV7-2 and TRBJ2-2; a possible D gene is TRBD2 (5 bases). Germline V CDR1 and CDR2: SGHTA, FQGNSA. V was clipped by 7 bases and J by 5 bases, with 20 bases between them. This CDR3 has 16 residues.

This clone was seen only once. The rearrangement joins TRBV6-8 to TRBJ1-3; TRBD1 is a possible D gene (6 bases). The CDR3 runs to 17 residues. Per the germline V gene, CDR1 is MNHGY and CDR2 is SAAAGT. Trimming shortened V by 5 bases and J by 0 bases, and 17 bases separated the two germline ends. The CDR3 is CASSAPLQGPSGNTIYF. The CDR3 DNA reads TGTGCCAGCAGTGCCCCCCTACAGGGACCCTCTGGAAACACCATATATTTT.

This sequence joins TRBV5-1 and TRBJ1-1, with D possibly TRBD1 on 5 matching bases. The CDR3 is 17 amino acids. CDR1 and CDR2 from the germline V gene are SGHRS and YFSETQ. The ends were cut back, 0 bases at V and 5 bases at J, with 20 bases in the middle. The CDR3 reads CASSLASYRRMGTEAFF. The CDR3 DNA is TGCGCCAGCAGCTTGGCCAGTTACAGGAGAATGGGTACTGAAGCTTTCTTT.

V and J are TRBV19 and TRBJ1-5; D not certain. With 9 bases removed from V and 4 bases from J, the gap between germline ends came to 19 bases. The CDR3 is made up of 15 amino acids. Germline values: CDR1 LNHDA, CDR2 SQIVND (reference sequence). CDR3: CASVDTPLGNQPQHF. The CDR3, as DNA: TGTGCCAGCGTCGACACCCCACTTGGTAATCAGCCCCAGCATTTT.

The chain joins TRBV9 to TRBJ1-6, with no clear D. Deletions cut 0 bases from V and 6 bases from J, with 16 bases between. The CDR3 spans 17 residues. Germline V CDR1 and CDR2: SGDLS, YYNGEE. The CDR3 coding sequence is TGTGCCAGCAGCGTAGGGCGTCGGCGGGCAGTTAATTCACCCCTCCACTTT. Translated, it gives CASSVGRRRAVNSPLHF.

A note on this clone: Other DNA sequences in this specimen translate into the identical CDR3. V is TRBV27 and J is TRBJ1-1; 7 bases fit TRBD1. The CDR3 is 14 residues long. J lost 1 base, V lost 2 bases, and 1 base had no gene match. Germline CDR1 and CDR2: MNHEY and SMNVEV (reference sequence). The CDR3: CASSLRQGNTEAFF. The CDR3, as DNA: TGTGCCAGCAGTTTACGACAGGGGAACACTGAAGCTTTCTTT.

The genes are TRBV10-1 and TRBJ2-1; D perhaps matches TRBD1 (6 bases). V lost 4 bases and J lost 5, with 15 bases in between. CDR3 length: 15 amino acids. CDR1 is WNHNN, CDR2 SYGVQD, per germline (reference sequence). CDR3 DNA sequence: TGCGCCAGCAGTGGCCCCCGACAGGTAAACAATGAGCAGTTCTTC. Residues: CASSGPRQVNNEQFF.

The rearrangement uses TRBV7-8 and TRBJ1-1, with a weak D call TRBD1 (6 bases). Germline V CDR1 and CDR2: SGHVS, FQNEAQ. The CDR3 spans 18 residues. Trimming left V 5 bases short and J 3 bases short, with 25 bases between. The CDR3: CASSRGGGLSSFYTEAFF. CDR3 DNA sequence: TGTGCCAGCAGCCGTGGCGGGGGCCTGTCTTCTTTTTACACTGAAGCTTTCTTT.

This chain links TRBV18 with TRBJ1-3; TRBD1 aligns across 9 bases. CDR3 size: 16 residues. After removal of 5 bases from V and 0 bases from J, the junction contained 5 bases not matched to a gene. Per the germline V gene, CDR1 is KGHSH and CDR2 is LQKENI. CDR3 in amino acids: CASSRDRASSGNTIYF. The CDR3 bases are TGTGCCAGCTCAAGGGACAGGGCCAGCTCTGGAAACACCATATATTTT.

V is TRBV27 and J is TRBJ1-5; 7 bases are shared with TRBD1. Trimming at V came to 6 bases and at J to 1 base, leaving 6 bases not matched to a gene. Germline-derived CDR1 and CDR2 are MNHEY and SMNVEV (reference sequence). The CDR3 length is 15 residues. CDR3 loop: CASRPDRVSNQPQHF. CDR3 sequence (DNA): TGTGCCAGCAGACCTGACAGGGTCAGCAATCAGCCCCAGCATTTT.

The CDR3 DNA sequence: TGTGCCATCAGTGAGTCGGGCCCAGGCGAGCAGTACGTC. Encoded protein: CAISESGPGEQYV. V usage is TRBV10-3 and J usage is TRBJ2-7; no reliable D call. There are 13 residues in the CDR3. CDR1 ENHRY and CDR2 SYGVKD come from the germline V gene. Between the trimmed V and J ends, which lost 0 bases and 6 bases, there was a span of 9 bases.

V gene TRBV28 combines with J gene TRBJ1-5, with a tentative D call TRBD1 (6 bases). This CDR3 is 19 amino acids long. V lost 2 bases and J 0 bases, leaving 20 bases between the germline ends. Germline CDR1 MDHEN, CDR2 SYDVKM. The CDR3, as DNA: TGTGCCAGCAGTTTACCCTTTGCGAGGGGGGGATATAGCAATCAGCCCCAGCATTTT. Its protein is CASSLPFARGGYSNQPQHF.

V gene TRBV28 combines with J gene TRBJ1-1; 7 positions agree with TRBD1. Losses at the gene ends were 6 bases for V and 1 base for J; bases not matched to a gene: 5. CDR1 MDHEN and CDR2 SYDVKM come from the germline V gene. This CDR3 is built from 14 residues. Here the CDR3 reads CASSPRQGNTEAFF. Written as DNA, the CDR3 is TGTGCCAGCAGCCCCCGACAGGGGAACACTGAAGCTTTCTTT. Full variable domain (outside the CDR3, taken from reference TRBV28 and TRBJ1-1): DVKVTQSSRYLVKRTGEKVFLECVQDMDHENMFWYRQDPGLGLRLIYFSYDVKMKEKGDIPEGYSVSREKKERFSLILESASTNQTSMYLCASSPRQGNTEAFFGQGTRLTVV.

The chain is built from TRBV6-5 and TRBJ2-1; 7 bases are a match to TRBD1. This CDR3 spans 14 amino acids. Per the germline V gene, CDR1 is MNHEY and CDR2 is SVGAGI. The trim removed 5 bases at V and 3 bases at J, leaving 4 bases unmatched. The CDR3 reads CASSPWDSYNEQFF. The CDR3 region has the DNA TGTGCCAGCAGTCCATGGGACAGCTACAATGAGCAGTTCTTC.

V usage is TRBV5-1 and J usage is TRBJ2-1; possibly TRBD1 for D (5 bases). Deletions cut 7 bases from V and 6 bases from J, with 11 bases between. From germline, CDR1 is SGHRS and CDR2 YFSETQ. The CDR3 is made up of 12 amino acids. The CDR3 DNA reads TGCGCCAGCTCCTGGGGCCGCAATGAGCAGTTCTTC. Translated, it gives CASSWGRNEQFF.

J is TRBJ2-2 and V is TRBV11-3, with D maybe TRBD1 (6 bases). Germline values: CDR1 SGHNT, CDR2 YENEEA. The germline V and J ends were trimmed by 3 bases and 4 bases, with 21 bases remaining between them. CDR3 length equals 18 residues. The CDR3 sequence: CASSLAPGDKRTTGELFF. CDR3 bases: TGTGCCAGCAGCTTGGCCCCCGGGGACAAGAGGACCACCGGGGAGCTGTTTTTT.

The V and J genes are TRBV29-1 and TRBJ2-7; 8 bases align to TRBD1. From germline, CDR1 is SQVTM and CDR2 ANQGSEA. V shed 4 bases, J shed 6 bases, and the junction held 8 bases outside the gene matches. The length of the CDR3 is 13 residues. CDR3 region: CSVGGQGPREQYF. The CDR3 region has the DNA TGCAGCGTTGGAGGACAGGGCCCTCGCGAGCAGTACTTC.

The V gene is TRBV5-4, the J gene TRBJ1-1; possible D gene TRBD1, 6 bases. This CDR3 has 20 residues. The germline V gene encodes CDR1 SGHNT and CDR2 YYREEE (reference sequence). V lost 0 bases and J 1 base, leaving 25 bases between the germline ends. The CDR3 nucleotides are TGTGCCAGCAGCTTGGAGTTACGGTTAGGGACACGAACTAGGAACACTGAAGCTTTCTTT. Translating gives CASSLELRLGTRTRNTEAFF. Looking up the rest from reference TRBV5-4 and TRBJ1-1 gives the full variable domain: ETGVTQSPTHLIKTRGQQVTLRCSSQSGHNTVSWYQQALGQGPQFIFQYYREEENGRGNFPPRFSGLQFPNYSSELNVNALELDDSALYLCASSLELRLGTRTRNTEAFFGQGTRLTVV.